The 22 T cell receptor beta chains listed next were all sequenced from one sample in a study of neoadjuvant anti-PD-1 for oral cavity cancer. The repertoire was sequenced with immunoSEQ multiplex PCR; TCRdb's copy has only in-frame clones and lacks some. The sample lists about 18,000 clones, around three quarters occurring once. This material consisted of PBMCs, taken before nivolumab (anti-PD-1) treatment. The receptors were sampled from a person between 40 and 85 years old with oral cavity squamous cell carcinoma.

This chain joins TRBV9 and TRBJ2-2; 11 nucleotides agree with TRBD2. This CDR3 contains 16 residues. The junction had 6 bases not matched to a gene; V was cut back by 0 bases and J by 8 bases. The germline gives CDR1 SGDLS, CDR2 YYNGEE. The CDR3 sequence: CASSVGGTSGQGELFF. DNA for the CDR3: TGTGCCAGCAGCGTAGGAGGGACTAGCGGTCAAGGGGAGCTGTTTTTT.

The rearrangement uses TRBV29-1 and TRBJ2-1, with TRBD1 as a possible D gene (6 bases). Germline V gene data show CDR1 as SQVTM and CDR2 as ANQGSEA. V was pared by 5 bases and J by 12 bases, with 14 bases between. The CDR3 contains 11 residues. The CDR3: CSVSGGRGQFF. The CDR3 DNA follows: TGCAGCGTTTCAGGAGGCAGGGGGCAGTTCTTC.

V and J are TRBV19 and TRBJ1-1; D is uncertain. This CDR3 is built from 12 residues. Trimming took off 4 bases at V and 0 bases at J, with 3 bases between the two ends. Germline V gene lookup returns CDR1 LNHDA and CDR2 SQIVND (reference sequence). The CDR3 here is CASSTVNTEAFF. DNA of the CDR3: TGTGCCAGTAGTACCGTGAACACTGAAGCTTTCTTT.

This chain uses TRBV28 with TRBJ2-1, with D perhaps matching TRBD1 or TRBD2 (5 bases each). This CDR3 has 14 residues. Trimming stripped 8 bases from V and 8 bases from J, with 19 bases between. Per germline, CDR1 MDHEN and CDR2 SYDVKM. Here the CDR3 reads CASARDPTGHEQFF. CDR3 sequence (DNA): TGTGCCAGCGCCCGGGACCCTACCGGGCATGAGCAGTTCTTC.

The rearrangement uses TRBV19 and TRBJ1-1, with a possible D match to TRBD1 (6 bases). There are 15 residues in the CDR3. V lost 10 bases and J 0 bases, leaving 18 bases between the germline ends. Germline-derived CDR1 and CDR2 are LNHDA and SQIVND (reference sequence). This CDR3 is CATVRKGGVNTEAFF. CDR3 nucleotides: TGTGCCACCGTACGTAAGGGGGGCGTGAACACTGAAGCTTTCTTT.

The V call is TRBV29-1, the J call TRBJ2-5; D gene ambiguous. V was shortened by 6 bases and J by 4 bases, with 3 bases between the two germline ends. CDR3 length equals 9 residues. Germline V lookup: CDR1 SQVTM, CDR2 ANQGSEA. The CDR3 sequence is CSVGETQYF. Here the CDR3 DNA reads TGCAGCGTGGGAGAGACCCAGTACTTC.

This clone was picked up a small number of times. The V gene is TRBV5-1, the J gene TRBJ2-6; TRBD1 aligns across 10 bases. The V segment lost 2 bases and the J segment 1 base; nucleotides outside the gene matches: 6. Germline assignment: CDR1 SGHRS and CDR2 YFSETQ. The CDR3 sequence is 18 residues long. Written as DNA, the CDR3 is TGCGCCAGCAGCTTCACCGGGACAGGGGAGTCTGGGGCCAACGTCCTGACTTTC. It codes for CASSFTGTGESGANVLTF.

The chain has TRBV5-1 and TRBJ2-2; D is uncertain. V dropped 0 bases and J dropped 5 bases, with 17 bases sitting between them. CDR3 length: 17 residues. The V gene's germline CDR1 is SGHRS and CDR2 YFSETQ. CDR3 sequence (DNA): TGCGCCAGCAGCTTGGACTCGACGGGCCCTCAGACCGGGGAGCTGTTTTTT. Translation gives CASSLDSTGPQTGELFF.

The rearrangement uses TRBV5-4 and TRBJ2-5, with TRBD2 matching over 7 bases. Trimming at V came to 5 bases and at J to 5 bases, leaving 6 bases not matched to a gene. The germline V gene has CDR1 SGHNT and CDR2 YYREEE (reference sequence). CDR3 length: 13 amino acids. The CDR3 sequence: CASSVMGGETQYF. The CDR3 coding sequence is TGTGCCAGCAGTGTGATGGGGGGGGAGACCCAGTACTTC.

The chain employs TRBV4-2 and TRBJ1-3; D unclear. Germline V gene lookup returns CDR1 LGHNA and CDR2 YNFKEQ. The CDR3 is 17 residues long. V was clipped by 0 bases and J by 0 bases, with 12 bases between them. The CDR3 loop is CASSQEPPGSSGNTIYF. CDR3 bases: TGTGCCAGCAGCCAAGAACCCCCCGGGAGCTCTGGAAACACCATATATTTT.

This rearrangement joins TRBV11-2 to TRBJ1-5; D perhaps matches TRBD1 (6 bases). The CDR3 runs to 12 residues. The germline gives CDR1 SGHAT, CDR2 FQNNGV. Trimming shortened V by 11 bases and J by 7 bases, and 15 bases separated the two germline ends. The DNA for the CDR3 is TGTGCCCTCGACGGGGGGCAACAGCCCCAGCATTTT. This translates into CALDGGQQPQHF. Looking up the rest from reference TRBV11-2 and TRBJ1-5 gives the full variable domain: EAGVAQSPRYKIIEKRQSVAFWCNPISGHATLYWYQQILGQGPKLLIQFQNNGVVDDSQLPKDRFSAERLKGVDSTLKIQPAKLEDSAVYLCALDGGQQPQHFGDGTRLSIL.

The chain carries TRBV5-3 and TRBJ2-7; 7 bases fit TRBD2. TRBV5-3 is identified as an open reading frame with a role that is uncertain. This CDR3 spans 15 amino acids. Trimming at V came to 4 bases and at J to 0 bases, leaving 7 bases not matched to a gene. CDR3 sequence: CARSPSGESSYEQYF. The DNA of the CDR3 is TGTGCCAGAAGCCCGAGCGGGGAAAGCTCCTACGAGCAGTACTTC.

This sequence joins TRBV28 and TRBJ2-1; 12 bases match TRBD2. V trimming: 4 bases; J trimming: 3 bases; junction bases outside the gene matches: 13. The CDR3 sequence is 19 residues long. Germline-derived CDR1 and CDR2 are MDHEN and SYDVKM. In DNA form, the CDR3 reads TGTGCCAGCAGTTCCATCCTAGCGGGAGGGCCCCCTCTCTACAATGAGCAGTTCTTC. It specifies CASSSILAGGPPLYNEQFF.

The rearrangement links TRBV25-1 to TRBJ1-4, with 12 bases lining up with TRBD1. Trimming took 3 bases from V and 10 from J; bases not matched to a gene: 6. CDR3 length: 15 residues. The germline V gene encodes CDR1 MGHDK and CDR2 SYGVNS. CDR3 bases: TGTGCCAGCAGTGATGGGGGACAGGGGGCGGGAAAACTGTTTTTT. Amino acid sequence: CASSDGGQGAGKLFF.

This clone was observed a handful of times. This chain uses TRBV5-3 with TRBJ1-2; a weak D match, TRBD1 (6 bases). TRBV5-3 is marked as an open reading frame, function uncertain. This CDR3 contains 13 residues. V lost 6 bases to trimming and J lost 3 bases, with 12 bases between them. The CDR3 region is CARNNRADYGYTF. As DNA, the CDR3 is TGTGCCAGAAATAACAGGGCGGACTATGGCTACACCTTC.

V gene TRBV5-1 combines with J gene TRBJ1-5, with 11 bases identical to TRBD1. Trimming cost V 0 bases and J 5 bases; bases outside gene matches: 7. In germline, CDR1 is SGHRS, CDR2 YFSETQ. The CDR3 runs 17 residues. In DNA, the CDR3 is TGCGCCAGCAGCTTGGGTGAGGGGACAGGGGGATATCAGCCCCAGCATTTT. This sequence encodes CASSLGEGTGGYQPQHF.

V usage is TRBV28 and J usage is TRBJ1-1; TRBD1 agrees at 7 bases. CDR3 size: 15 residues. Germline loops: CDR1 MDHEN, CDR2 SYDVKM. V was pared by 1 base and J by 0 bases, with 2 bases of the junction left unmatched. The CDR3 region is CASSLSGQLNTEAFF. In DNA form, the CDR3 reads TGTGCCAGCAGTTTATCGGGACAGCTGAACACTGAAGCTTTCTTT.

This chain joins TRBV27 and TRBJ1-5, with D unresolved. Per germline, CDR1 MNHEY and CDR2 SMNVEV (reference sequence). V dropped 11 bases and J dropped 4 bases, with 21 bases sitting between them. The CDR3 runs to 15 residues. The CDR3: CAGRGLRVGNQPQHF. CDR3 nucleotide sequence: TGTGCCGGGCGAGGTTTAAGGGTAGGGAATCAGCCCCAGCATTTT.

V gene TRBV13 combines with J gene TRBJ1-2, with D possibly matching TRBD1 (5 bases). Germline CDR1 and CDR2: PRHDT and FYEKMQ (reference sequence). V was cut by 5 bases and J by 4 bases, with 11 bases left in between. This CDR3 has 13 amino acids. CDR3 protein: CASSATGGYGYTF. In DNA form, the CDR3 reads TGTGCCAGCAGCGCTACAGGAGGCTATGGCTACACCTTC.

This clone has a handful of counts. As DNA, the CDR3 is TGTGCCAGCGTCTGGCAGAAGAACACCGGGGAGCTGTTTTTT. Its protein is CASVWQKNTGELFF. The J gene is TRBJ2-2, the V gene TRBV2, with D uncertain. V lost 8 bases to trimming and J lost 1 base, with 11 bases between them. The CDR3 contains 14 residues. Germline values: CDR1 SNHLY, CDR2 FYNNEI.

CDR3 DNA: TGTGCCTGGACCGTCGGGGGAAAGAGCTCCTACAATGAGCAGTTCTTC. Its protein is CAWTVGGKSSYNEQFF. The chain has TRBV30 and TRBJ2-1, with D maybe TRBD2 (6 bases). There are 16 residues in the CDR3. Germline V gene lookup returns CDR1 GTSNPN and CDR2 SVGIG (reference sequence). Trimming took off 4 bases at V and 0 bases at J, with 16 bases between the two ends.

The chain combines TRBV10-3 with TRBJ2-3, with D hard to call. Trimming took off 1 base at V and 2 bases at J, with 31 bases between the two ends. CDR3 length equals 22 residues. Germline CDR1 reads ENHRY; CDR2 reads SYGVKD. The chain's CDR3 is CAISEYHEEQSAVGGHTDTQYF. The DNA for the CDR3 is TGTGCCATCAGTGAGTACCATGAGGAACAGTCTGCGGTGGGTGGGCACACAGATACGCAGTATTTT.